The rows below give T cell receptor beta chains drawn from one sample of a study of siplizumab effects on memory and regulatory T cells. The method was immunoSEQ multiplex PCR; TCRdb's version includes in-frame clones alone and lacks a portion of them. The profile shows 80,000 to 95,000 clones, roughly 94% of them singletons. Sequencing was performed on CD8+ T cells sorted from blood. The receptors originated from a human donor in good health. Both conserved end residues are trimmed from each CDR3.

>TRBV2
ASGRNRGTNYGYT
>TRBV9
ASSVDRTGVNEQF
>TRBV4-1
ASSQGLAGTYEQY
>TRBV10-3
AISETSGSSYNEQF
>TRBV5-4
ASSLFTEVGLGYT
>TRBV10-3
AISDRGSEAF
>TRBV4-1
ASSQRQGTEQY
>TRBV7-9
ASSLPGTYEQY
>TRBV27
ASSPPSYEQY
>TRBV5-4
ASRSGTSGSYEQY
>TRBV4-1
ASSQETGYYSTDTQY
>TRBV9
ASSVGTSGGTGELF
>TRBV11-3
ASSESGSRSAEQF
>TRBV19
ASSIIPPDLSYNEQF
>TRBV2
ASTDRGGSDTEAF
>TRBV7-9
ASSLDVAEYEQY
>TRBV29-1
SVGDYEQY
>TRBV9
ASSPGGGTRYYT
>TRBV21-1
ASSKNGQGTYEQY
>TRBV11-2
ASSSLWVVSDKTSYEQY